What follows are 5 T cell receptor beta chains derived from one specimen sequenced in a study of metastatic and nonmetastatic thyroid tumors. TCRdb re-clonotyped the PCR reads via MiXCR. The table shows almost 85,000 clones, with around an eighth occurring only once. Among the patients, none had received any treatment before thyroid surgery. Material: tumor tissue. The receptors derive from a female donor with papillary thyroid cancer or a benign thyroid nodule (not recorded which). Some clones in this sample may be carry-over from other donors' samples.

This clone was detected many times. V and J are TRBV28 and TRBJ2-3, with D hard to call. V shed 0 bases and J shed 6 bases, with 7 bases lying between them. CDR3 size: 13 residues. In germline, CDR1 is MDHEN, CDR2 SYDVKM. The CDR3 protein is CASSLWSRDTQYF. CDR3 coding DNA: TGTGCCAGCAGTTTATGGAGCAGGGATACGCAGTATTTT.

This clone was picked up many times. CDR3 nucleotides: TGTGCCAGCAGCCAAGTTTGGTTCCGGGAGCTGTTTTTT. Amino acid sequence: CASSQVWFRELFF. This chain connects TRBV14 to TRBJ2-2; D remains unclear. The V end lost 1 base, the J end lost 9 bases, and 9 bases lay between the germline ends. CDR3 length: 13 amino acids. Germline CDR1 and CDR2: SGHDN and FVKESK. Complete variable domain (other parts from reference TRBV14 and TRBJ2-2): EAGVTQFPSHSVIEKGQTVTLRCDPISGHDNLYWYRRVMGKEIKFLLHFVKESKQDESGMPNNRFLAERTGGTYSTLKVQPAELEDSGVYFCASSQVWFRELFFGEGSRLTVL.

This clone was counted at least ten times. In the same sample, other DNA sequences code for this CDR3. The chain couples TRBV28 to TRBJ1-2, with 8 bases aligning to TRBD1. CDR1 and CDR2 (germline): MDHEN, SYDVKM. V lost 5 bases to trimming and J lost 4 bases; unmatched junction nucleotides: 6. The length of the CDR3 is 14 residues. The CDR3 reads CASSEGQETYGYTF. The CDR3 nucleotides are TGTGCCAGCAGTGAGGGACAGGAGACCTATGGCTACACCTTC.

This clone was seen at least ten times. The CDR3 DNA reads as TGTGCCAGCAGTGACGGACGGACCTCCTACGAGCAGTACTTC. This translates into CASSDGRTSYEQYF. The chain links TRBV27 to TRBJ2-7; D uncertain. V shed 5 bases and J shed 0 bases, with 11 bases lying between them. There are 14 residues in the CDR3. Germline loops: CDR1 MNHEY, CDR2 SMNVEV (reference sequence).

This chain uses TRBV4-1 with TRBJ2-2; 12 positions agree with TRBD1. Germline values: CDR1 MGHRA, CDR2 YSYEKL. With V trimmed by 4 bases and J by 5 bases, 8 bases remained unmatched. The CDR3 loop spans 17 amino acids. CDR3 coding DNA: TGCGCCAGCAGCCGGCGCGGGACAGGGGGCAATACCGGGGAGCTGTTTTTT. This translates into CASSRRGTGGNTGELFF.